This TCR beta chain was captured by sequencing in a study of shared clonotypes between healthy human individuals. The protocol was immunoSEQ multiplex PCR, while the TCRdb copy is restricted to in-frame clones and leaves out a portion. The repertoire holds about 2,200,000 clones, about 93% seen once, with under 2% in the top ten. This CDR3 is built from 15 residues. The V and J ends lost 4 bases and 6 bases respectively, with 19 bases between them. Germline values: CDR1 SGHAT, CDR2 FQNNGV. CD45RO-negative, CCR7-selected cells formed the naive CD8 fraction, which excluded terminally differentiated effector memory CD45RA+ cells.

The receptor's source is a man between 18 and 29 years old in good health. Some clones in this sample may be carry-over from other donors' samples. The sequenced sample was naive CD8+ T cells from PBMCs. The J gene is TRBJ2-7, the V gene TRBV11-2, with D perhaps matching TRBD2 (6 bases). The chain's CDR3 is CASSSRLEPRGEQYF. As DNA, the CDR3 is TGTGCCAGCAGCTCAAGACTAGAACCCCGAGGCGAGCAGTACTTC.